These T cell receptor beta chains were read from a single sample in a study of T-cell reconstitution after alpha-beta-depleted transplantation in children. TCRdb ran MiXCR on the PCR reads and lists one entry per CDR3 protein. The data show 300,000 to 350,000 distinct CDR3 sequences, with around 15% seen just once and 35% to 50% held by the top ten. The sample was PBMCs, mostly from graft donor cells, taken 360 days after TCRalphabeta/CD19-depleted stem cell transplant. The source is a male patient between 2 and 15 years old who had a stem cell transplant for acute lymphoblastic leukemia, so the T cells may come from the graft donor. Each CDR3 is given with its conserved first and last residue. A D gene is named only where the DNA matches it firmly. Expanded clones get a size class; other rows say once, few or many, or leave the size out.

TGCGCCAGCAGCCAAGAAAGAGCGGGACTCTACAATGAGCAGTTCTTC	CASSQERAGLYNEQFF	TRBD2	TRBV4-3	TRBJ2-1	NA
TGTGCCAGCAGTTACGTCGGGGGACGACTAAGCAATCAGCCCCAGCATTTT	CASSYVGGRLSNQPQHF	NA	TRBV6-2/TRBV6-3	TRBJ1-5	few
TGTGCCAGCAGCCTCCTCCGGGCCTCAAAGACCCAGTACTTC	CASSLLRASKTQYF	NA	TRBV7-2	TRBJ2-5	NA
TGCAGCGTTCGGTGGGGGGGCACCTCTGGAAACACCATATATTTT	CSVRWGGTSGNTIYF	NA	TRBV29-1	TRBJ1-3	few
TGTGCCAGCAGCTTGTGGGCAGGGGGGCCCTACGAGCAGTACTTC	CASSLWAGGPYEQYF	NA	TRBV7-2	TRBJ2-7	NA
TGTGCCAGCAGTTTACTCCCATACAGCGGGAGGCGGGGGACAGATACGCAGTATTTT	CASSLLPYSGRRGTDTQYF	TRBD2	TRBV28	TRBJ2-3	NA
TGTGCCAGCAGTTACTCGATAGAGACCCAGTACTTC	CASSYSIETQYF	NA	TRBV6-6	TRBJ2-5	NA
TGTGCCAGCAGCCGAATCCTAGGTGGTAACACTGAAGCTTTCTTT	CASSRILGGNTEAFF	NA	TRBV13	TRBJ1-1	NA
TGTGCCATCAGTGAGTCCTACGTACCCTCGGCCAGGGAGCTGTTTTTT	CAISESYVPSARELFF	NA	TRBV10-3	TRBJ2-2	NA
TGCGCCAGTCAACGAGCAACTAATGAAAAACTGTTTTTT	CASQRATNEKLFF	NA	TRBV4-1	TRBJ1-4	few
TGTGCCAGCAGCTTGTTCACAGGGGTTGGGAACACTGAAGCTTTCTTT	CASSLFTGVGNTEAFF	TRBD1	TRBV7-8	TRBJ1-1	NA
TGTGCCAGCAGTAATCTCTATGGCTACACCTTC	CASSNLYGYTF	NA	TRBV6-1	TRBJ1-2	many
TGTGCCAGCAGTCTAATATATAGGGGGCGACCCTACAATGAGCAGTTCTTC	CASSLIYRGRPYNEQFF	TRBD1	TRBV12-3/TRBV12-4	TRBJ2-1	few
TGTGCCAGCAGTGACAGGGGAGGCAATCAGCCCCAGCATTTT	CASSDRGGNQPQHF	NA	TRBV6-4	TRBJ1-5	NA
TGTGCCAGCAGCTCGGACAGGGGGCCCTACGAGCAGTACTTC	CASSSDRGPYEQYF	TRBD1	TRBV7-9	TRBJ2-7	few
TGTGCCAGCAGCTTGGAGGGATTCAAAAACATTCAGTACTTC	CASSLEGFKNIQYF	NA	TRBV5-5	TRBJ2-4	NA